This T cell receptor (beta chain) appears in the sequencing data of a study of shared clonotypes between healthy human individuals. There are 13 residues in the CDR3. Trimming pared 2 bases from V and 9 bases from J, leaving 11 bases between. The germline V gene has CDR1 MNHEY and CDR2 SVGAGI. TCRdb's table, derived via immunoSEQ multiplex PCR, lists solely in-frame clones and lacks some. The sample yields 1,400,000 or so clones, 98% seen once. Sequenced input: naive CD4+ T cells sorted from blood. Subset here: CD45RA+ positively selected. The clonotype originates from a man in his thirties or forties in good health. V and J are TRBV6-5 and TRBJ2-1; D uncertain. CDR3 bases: TGTGCCAGCAGTTACCTGCTTCTGGGTGAGCAGTTCTTC. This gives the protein CASSYLLLGEQFF.